What follows are 18 T cell receptor beta chains derived from one specimen sequenced in a study of cytomegalovirus exposure and HLA in healthy donors. Primers: 60 Vbeta forward and 13 Jbeta reverse. Clones were sequenced by immunoSEQ multiplex PCR, and TCRdb holds only the in-frame ones, with some missing. The table records tens of thousands of clones, roughly 70% of them present only once. The sample comprised PBMCs. These receptors all come from a woman in her 50s in good health and CMV-seropositive.

Regarding this clone: One base separates it from a far larger clone, so it is likely a read error. The sample holds other DNA sequences that translate to the same CDR3. This chain connects TRBV6-1 to TRBJ2-6, with TRBD1 matching 9 bases. There are 17 residues in the CDR3. Germline V gene lookup returns CDR1 MNHNS and CDR2 SASEGT. The CDR3 spells CASSGTRTGVGANVLTF. CDR3 in DNA: TGTGCCAGCAGTGGGACGCGGACAGGGGTAGGGGCCAACGTCTTGACTTTC.

This chain uses TRBV6-6 with TRBJ2-3, with D unclear. The CDR3 has 14 amino acids. The V gene lost 0 bases and the J gene lost 5 bases, with 9 bases spanning the gap. The germline V gene has CDR1 MNHNY and CDR2 SVGAGI (reference sequence). CDR3 amino acids: CASSYSGGRDTQYF. CDR3 coding DNA: TGTGCCAGCAGTTACTCTGGTGGCCGAGATACGCAGTATTTT.

The V gene is TRBV7-6, the J gene TRBJ2-1, with D possibly TRBD2 on 5 matching bases. V lost 5 bases and J lost 1, with 9 bases in between. Germline V gene sequence: CDR1 SGHVS, CDR2 FNYEAQ. This CDR3 contains 14 residues. CDR3 sequence: CASSPSGSYNEQFF. CDR3 in DNA: TGTGCCAGCAGCCCCTCGGGGTCCTACAATGAGCAGTTCTTC.

This sequence joins TRBV6-6 and TRBJ2-2; 9 bases align to TRBD1. V was clipped by 5 bases and J by 4 bases; unmatched bases: 2. The CDR3 sequence is 14 residues long. Germline-derived CDR1 and CDR2 are MNHNY and SVGAGI (reference sequence). CDR3: CASSPGQGTGELFF. CDR3 nucleotides: TGTGCCAGCAGTCCGGGACAGGGCACCGGGGAGCTGTTTTTT.

This clone came up once. The genes are TRBV7-2 and TRBJ2-5; TRBD1 is a possible D gene (6 bases). The length of the CDR3 is 13 residues. The V and J ends lost 3 bases and 3 bases respectively, with 8 bases between them. Germline loops: CDR1 SGHTA, CDR2 FQGNSA. CDR3 in DNA: TGTGCCAGCAGCTTTTCAGGGGAAGAGACCCAGTACTTC. This translates into CASSFSGEETQYF. The full variable domain, its missing parts supplied by reference TRBV7-2 and TRBJ2-5, is GAGVSQSPSNKVTEKGKDVELRCDPISGHTALYWYRQSLGQGLEFLIYFQGNSAPDKSGLPSDRFSAERTGGSVSTLTIQRTQQEDSAVYLCASSFSGEETQYFGPGTRLLVL.

This chain uses TRBV4-3 with TRBJ2-3; 10 bases map to TRBD2. CDR3 length: 17 residues. Germline CDR1 and CDR2: LGHNA and YSLEER. V lost 4 bases, J lost 2 bases, and 9 bases stayed unmatched. The chain's CDR3 is CASSPSTGTSVTDTQYF. CDR3 nucleotides: TGCGCCAGCAGCCCATCGACCGGGACTAGCGTCACAGATACGCAGTATTTT.

The chain combines TRBV18 with TRBJ2-1; 14 nucleotides line up with TRBD2. The germline gives CDR1 KGHSH, CDR2 LQKENI. J lost 6 bases, V lost 3 bases, and 16 bases had no gene match. There are 20 residues in the CDR3. CDR3 sequence reads: CASSPTRIRLAGGLFNEQFF. The CDR3 coding sequence is TGTGCCAGCTCACCCACTAGAATTCGACTAGCGGGAGGGCTTTTCAATGAGCAGTTCTTC.

This clone was seen more than once but under ten times. In nucleotides, the CDR3 is TGTGCCAGCAGGGCACAGGGCAACACCGGGGAGCTGTTTTTT. Translated: CASRAQGNTGELFF. The chain uses TRBV7-7 and TRBJ2-2; a weak D match, TRBD1 (6 bases). Germline CDR1 and CDR2: SSHAT and FNYEAQ (reference sequence). V was pared by 6 bases and J by 2 bases, with 10 bases between. This CDR3 comprises 14 residues.

This clone was seen more than once but under ten times. V and J are TRBV28 and TRBJ2-3; a possible D gene is TRBD2 (5 bases). V was clipped by 3 bases and J by 15 bases, with 13 bases between them. The CDR3 runs 11 residues. Germline CDR1 and CDR2: MDHEN and SYDVKM. The chain's CDR3 is CASSFLRDRYF. DNA of the CDR3: TGTGCCAGCAGTTTTTTGAGGGATCGATATTTT.

This chain connects TRBV4-3 to TRBJ1-2; D is unclear. Germline CDR1 reads LGHNA; CDR2 reads YSLEER. The CDR3 is 13 residues long. With 6 bases removed from V and 1 base from J, the gap between germline ends came to 9 bases. CDR3 sequence (DNA): TGCGCCAGCAGTTCGAGGGTTAACTATGGCTACACCTTC. The encoded protein is CASSSRVNYGYTF.

V and J are TRBV7-3 and TRBJ2-3, with a tentative D call TRBD2 (5 bases). Germline values: CDR1 SGHTA, CDR2 FQGTGA. This CDR3 comprises 14 residues. The V and J ends lost 4 bases and 3 bases respectively, with 11 bases between them. Written as DNA, the CDR3 is TGTGCCAGCAGCTCTGAGGGCTGGACAGATACGCAGTATTTT. Protein product: CASSSEGWTDTQYF.

The V and J genes are TRBV7-9 and TRBJ2-1; weak D call: TRBD2 (7 bases). V lost 1 base, J lost 10 bases, and 14 bases lay in between. The CDR3 loop spans 14 amino acids. Looked up from germline, CDR1 is SEHNR and CDR2 is FQNEAQ (reference sequence). The DNA of the CDR3 is TGTGCCAGCAGCTTAGGAGGGGGGGCCGGGGAGCAGTTCTTC. It encodes CASSLGGGAGEQFF.

The CDR3 loop reads CASSQGTSEYNEQFF. The CDR3 DNA follows: TGTGCCAGCAGCCAGGGGACTAGCGAATACAATGAGCAGTTCTTC. The chain couples TRBV14 to TRBJ2-1, with 10 bases that match TRBD2. Germline V gene data show CDR1 as SGHDN and CDR2 as FVKESK. The CDR3 is made up of 15 amino acids. Trimming removed 3 bases from V and 4 bases from J; junction bases left unmatched: 3.

The chain links TRBV28 to TRBJ1-1, with 8 bases that match TRBD1. CDR3 length: 15 amino acids. The junction had 9 bases not matched to a gene; V was cut back by 5 bases and J by 4 bases. Germline values: CDR1 MDHEN, CDR2 SYDVKM. The CDR3 loop is CASSPRRGQGTEAFF. CDR3 DNA: TGTGCCAGCAGTCCTCGCAGGGGGCAAGGCACTGAAGCTTTCTTT.

This clone has more than one count but fewer than ten. This sequence joins TRBV4-3 and TRBJ2-1; 7 nucleotides agree with TRBD2. CDR1 is LGHNA, CDR2 YSLEER, per germline. The CDR3 is made up of 14 amino acids. The V and J ends lost 0 bases and 9 bases, in that order; junction bases with no gene match: 5. CDR3 DNA sequence: TGCGCCAGCAGCCAAGAGGGGGGGGATAGTGAGCAGTTCTTC. It codes for CASSQEGGDSEQFF.

This chain connects TRBV5-1 to TRBJ2-7, with 7 bases fitting TRBD1. Germline V gives CDR1 SGHRS, CDR2 YFSETQ. This CDR3 contains 13 residues. After removal of 3 bases from V and 1 base from J, the junction contained 1 base not matched to a gene. This chain's CDR3 is CASSSGQSYEQYF. The CDR3 coding sequence is TGCGCCAGCAGCTCGGGACAGTCCTACGAGCAGTACTTC.

This rearrangement joins TRBV7-9 to TRBJ2-2; D remains ambiguous. The CDR3 loop spans 13 amino acids. The ends were cut back, 0 bases at V and 5 bases at J, with 4 bases in the middle. Germline values: CDR1 SEHNR, CDR2 FQNEAQ (reference sequence). Written as DNA, the CDR3 is TGTGCCAGCAGCTTAGCGTCGACCGGGGAGCTGTTTTTT. Its protein product is CASSLASTGELFF.

Concerning this clone: One end of the junction does not line up with germline, which may come from a read error. The CDR3 DNA is TGTGCTAGCAGCTCCGCGGGACTAGCGGGAGGAGAGACCCAGTACTTC. As protein: CASSSAGLAGGETQYF. V is TRBV7-7 and J is TRBJ2-5; 15 bases fit TRBD2. The CDR3 has 16 amino acids. Germline V CDR1 and CDR2: SSHAT, FNYEAQ (reference sequence).